A single sample gave rise to the 18 T cell receptor beta chains below, sequenced in a study of blood T cell repertoires in COVID-19. This table comes from immunoSEQ multiplex PCR, and its TCRdb copy is limited to in-frame clones, with some not included. The sample has fewer than 45,000 clones, 90% to 95% seen once. The specimen sequenced was peripheral blood. The receptors originated from a human donor in a cohort sampled during active COVID-19.

This chain uses TRBV5-6 with TRBJ1-3, with no clear D. The V end lost 1 base, the J end lost 0 bases, and 11 bases lay between the germline ends. Germline assignment: CDR1 SGHDT and CDR2 YYEEEE. CDR3 length: 16 residues. CDR3 residues: CASSLYLRYSGNTIYF. CDR3 bases: TGTGCCAGCAGCTTGTACCTGCGTTACTCTGGAAACACCATATATTTT.

The CDR3 coding sequence is TGTGCCAGCAGTATACAGGGAGTCTATGGCTACACCTTC. This translates into CASSIQGVYGYTF. The V gene is TRBV6-5, the J gene TRBJ1-2; maybe TRBD1 (6 bases). The CDR3 loop spans 13 amino acids. The ends were cut back, 5 bases at V and 4 bases at J, with 11 bases in the middle. The germline gives CDR1 MNHEY, CDR2 SVGAGI.

The chain is built from TRBV6-4 and TRBJ2-1; 10 bases map to TRBD2. J was trimmed by 4 bases and V by 4 bases; bases with no gene match: 4. The CDR3 totals 15 residues. The germline CDR1 and CDR2 sequences are MRHNA and SNTAGT. DNA of the CDR3: TGTGCCAGCAGTGGAGCGGGAGGGGATTACAATGAGCAGTTCTTC. It encodes CASSGAGGDYNEQFF.

This clone appeared a few times. The chain links TRBV4-2 to TRBJ2-7; the match to TRBD2 covers 7 bases. Germline CDR1 and CDR2: LGHNA and YNFKEQ. The CDR3 runs 15 residues. Trimming at V came to 0 bases and at J to 0 bases, leaving 2 bases not matched to a gene. For the CDR3, the DNA is TGTGCCAGCAGCCAAGAGCTAGCGGACTCCTACGAGCAGTACTTC. It translates to CASSQELADSYEQYF.

The chain couples TRBV15 to TRBJ2-3; D ambiguous. The CDR3 length is 13 residues. The V end was cut by 8 bases, the J end by 2 bases, with 11 bases between. Germline loops: CDR1 LNHNV, CDR2 YYDKDF (reference sequence). CDR3 sequence reads: CATAIELTDTQYF. CDR3 coding DNA: TGTGCCACCGCTATCGAACTCACAGATACGCAGTATTTT. Full variable domain (outside the CDR3, taken from reference TRBV15 and TRBJ2-3): DAMVIQNPRYQVTQFGKPVTLSCSQTLNHNVMYWYQQKSSQAPKLLFHYYDKDFNNEADTPDNFQSRRPNTSFCFLDIRSPGLGDTAMYLCATAIELTDTQYFGPGTRLTVL.

The rearrangement joins TRBV28 to TRBJ2-3; D possibly corresponds to TRBD1 (6 bases). The germline V gene has CDR1 MDHEN and CDR2 SYDVKM. V was pared by 4 bases and J by 4 bases, with 12 bases between. This CDR3 is 14 amino acids long. The CDR3, as DNA: TGTGCCAGCAGTTCGGACAGATGGGCAGATACGCAGTATTTT. This translates into CASSSDRWADTQYF.

In the case of this clone: The same CDR3 is also encoded by other DNA sequences in this sample. The chain uses TRBV11-3 and TRBJ2-5; 7 bases align to TRBD1. Germline V gives CDR1 SGHNT, CDR2 YENEEA. V dropped 1 base and J dropped 2; count of bases not matched to a gene: 1. This CDR3 contains 14 residues. CDR3 DNA: TGTGCCAGCAGCTTAGGGGGACAGCAAGAGACCCAGTACTTC. This encodes CASSLGGQQETQYF.

The V call is TRBV5-1, the J call TRBJ2-7, with 12 bases fitting TRBD2. The CDR3 extends over 17 amino acids. Germline loops: CDR1 SGHRS, CDR2 YFSETQ. The junction had 10 bases not matched to a gene; V was cut back by 4 bases and J by 2 bases. The CDR3 DNA sequence: TGCGCCAGCAGCAAAGGTACGACTAGCGGGGGACCCTACGAGCAGTACTTC. Translation gives CASSKGTTSGGPYEQYF. The whole variable domain, filled in from reference TRBV5-1 and TRBJ2-7, reads KAGVTQTPRYLIKTRGQQVTLSCSPISGHRSVSWYQQTPGQGLQFLFEYFSETQRNKGNFPGRFSGRQFSNSRSEMNVSTLELGDSALYLCASSKGTTSGGPYEQYFGPGTRLTVT.

The rearrangement links TRBV11-2 to TRBJ2-4; D gene ambiguous. CDR1 is SGHAT, CDR2 FQNNGV, per germline. The CDR3 has 12 amino acids. Deletions cut 3 bases from V and 5 bases from J, with 5 bases between. CDR3 in amino acids: CASSLGQNIQYF. In DNA form, the CDR3 reads TGTGCCAGCAGCTTGGGCCAAAACATTCAGTACTTC.

This chain connects TRBV20-1 to TRBJ1-1, with 7 bases fitting TRBD1. Per the germline V gene, CDR1 is DFQATT and CDR2 is SNEGSKA (reference sequence). V dropped 3 bases and J dropped 3; count of bases not matched to a gene: 4. The length of the CDR3 is 13 residues. CDR3 region: CSASTDRDTEAFF. CDR3 bases: TGCAGTGCTAGTACTGACAGGGACACTGAAGCTTTCTTT.

The chain carries TRBV6-5 and TRBJ1-2; 8 bases fit TRBD1. The CDR3 covers 13 residues. Per germline, CDR1 MNHEY and CDR2 SVGAGI. J gave up 8 bases and V 5 bases, and 7 bases lay outside the gene matches. The CDR3 loop is CASSPRQGWGYTF. CDR3 DNA: TGTGCCAGCAGTCCCCGACAGGGGTGGGGCTACACCTTC.

This clone was seen a single time. This chain joins TRBV18 and TRBJ2-5; weak D call: TRBD2 (6 bases). This CDR3 is 15 amino acids long. V was trimmed by 4 bases and J by 2 bases, leaving 14 bases between them. CDR1 and CDR2 from the germline V gene are KGHSH and LQKENI. The CDR3 loop is CASSRAGTEQETQYF. CDR3 sequence (DNA): TGTGCCAGCTCACGCGCCGGGACTGAACAAGAGACCCAGTACTTC.

V is TRBV7-2 and J is TRBJ2-7; 11 positions match TRBD2. V gave up 4 bases and J gave up 2 bases; unmatched junction bases: 4. The CDR3 contains 15 residues. CDR1 and CDR2 (germline): SGHTA, FQGNSA. CDR3 coding DNA: TGTGCCAGCAGCTGGGGACTAGCGGAGACCTACGAGCAGTACTTC. Translating it yields CASSWGLAETYEQYF.

V gene TRBV18 combines with J gene TRBJ1-6; weak D call: TRBD1 (6 bases). Germline V gives CDR1 KGHSH, CDR2 LQKENI. The V gene lost 2 bases and the J gene lost 6 bases, with 14 bases spanning the gap. The CDR3 length is 16 residues. CDR3 in amino acids: CASSPTGSFGNSPLHF. The DNA of the CDR3 is TGTGCCAGCTCACCAACAGGGTCCTTCGGTAATTCACCCCTCCACTTT. Based on the CDR3 plus reference TRBV18 and TRBJ1-6, the full variable domain is NAGVMQNPRHLVRRRGQEARLRCSPMKGHSHVYWYRQLPEEGLKFMVYLQKENIIDESGMPKERFSAEFPKEGPSILRIQQVVRGDSAAYFCASSPTGSFGNSPLHFGNGTRLTVT.

The chain uses TRBV7-9 and TRBJ1-3; the D gene is possibly TRBD1 (6 bases). Germline V gene sequence: CDR1 SEHNR, CDR2 FQNEAQ (reference sequence). The CDR3 spans 16 residues. Trimming took 5 bases from V and 0 from J, leaving 14 bases between them. The DNA of the CDR3 is TGTGCCAGCAGCCCACGGGACACGCACTCTGGAAACACCATATATTTT. This translates into CASSPRDTHSGNTIYF.

The chain links TRBV30 to TRBJ2-2, with 8 nucleotides matching TRBD1. This CDR3 is built from 15 residues. V lost 3 bases, J lost 3 bases, and 6 bases stayed unmatched. Looked up from germline, CDR1 is GTSNPN and CDR2 is SVGIG (reference sequence). The CDR3 reads CAWSIRGLDTGELFF. In nucleotides, the CDR3 is TGTGCCTGGAGCATCAGGGGGCTTGACACCGGGGAGCTGTTTTTT. Supplemented by reference TRBV30 and TRBJ2-2, the full variable domain reads SQTIHQWPATLVQPVGSPLSLECTVEGTSNPNLYWYRQAAGRGLQLLFYSVGIGQISSEVPQNLSASRPQDRQFILSSKKLLLSDSGFYLCAWSIRGLDTGELFFGEGSRLTVL.

The J gene is TRBJ1-2, the V gene TRBV5-1; 7 positions match TRBD1. The V and J ends lost 4 bases and 8 bases, in that order; junction bases with no gene match: 11. Germline CDR1 reads SGHRS; CDR2 reads YFSETQ. The CDR3 spans 14 residues. The CDR3 region is CASSTTGTEWGYTF. Written as DNA, the CDR3 is TGCGCCAGCAGCACAACCGGGACAGAGTGGGGCTACACCTTC.

The rearrangement links TRBV4-3 to TRBJ2-5, with 9 nucleotides matching TRBD1. The germline V gene encodes CDR1 LGHNA and CDR2 YSLEER. The CDR3 has 13 amino acids. Trimming cost V 4 bases and J 4 bases; bases outside gene matches: 1. The CDR3 DNA is TGCGCCAGCAGCCCGGGACAGGGAGAGACCCAGTACTTC. This encodes CASSPGQGETQYF.